The rows below give T cell receptor beta chains drawn from one sample of a study of cytomegalovirus exposure and HLA in healthy donors. Method: immunoSEQ multiplex PCR; TCRdb's copy keeps in-frame clones and lacks some. The profile shows around 20,000 clones, approximately 80% of them singletons. The sequenced sample consisted of PBMCs. These receptors were taken from a human donor in good health. CDR3s include the opening cysteine and the closing phenylalanine or tryptophan. The order of the fields is J gene, D gene, V gene, clone size, CDR3 DNA, CDR3 protein. D genes are given only for firm matches. Some rows mark clone size as missing; the rest say once, few, many or name a class of expanded clone.

TRBJ2-3 | . | TRBV9 | . | TGTGCCAGCAGCGTAGCCCCCGGAGTCCTCACAGATACGCAGTATTTT | CASSVAPGVLTDTQYF
TRBJ1-4 | TRBD1 | TRBV5-5 | . | TGTGCCAGCAGCTCGGACAGGCGGGGAAGGCGGGAAAAACTGTTTTTT | CASSSDRRGRREKLFF
TRBJ1-4 | TRBD1 | TRBV9 | . | TGTGCCAGCAGCGGGGGACAGAATAATGAAAAACTGTTTTTT | CASSGGQNNEKLFF
TRBJ1-5 | . | TRBV30 | . | TGTGCCTGGAGTGCCATCGGGCAGCCCCAGCATTTT | CAWSAIGQPQHF
TRBJ2-7 | . | TRBV18 | once | TGTGCCAGCTCACCAGGGTGGCAGGGTTACGAGCAGTACTTC | CASSPGWQGYEQYF
TRBJ1-2 | . | TRBV6-5 | . | TGTGCCAGCAGTTACTCGGGCGGGAGCTATGGCTACACCTTC | CASSYSGGSYGYTF
TRBJ1-5 | . | TRBV6-5 | . | TGTGCCAGCAGTGTCCGGGAAAATCAGCCCCAGCATTTT | CASSVRENQPQHF
TRBJ2-1 | TRBD2 | TRBV6-4 | medium-sized | TGTGCCAGCAGTCTAGCGGGGGGGCCGGGGAATGAGCAGTTCTTC | CASSLAGGPGNEQFF
TRBJ1-2 | . | TRBV7-9 | . | TGTGCCAGCAGCTTGGTCAGGGGAATCGATGGCTACACCTTC | CASSLVRGIDGYTF
TRBJ1-3 | TRBD1 | TRBV6-6 | . | TGTGCCAGCAGCTTAGACAGGGGGGGATCTGGAAACACCATATATTTT | CASSLDRGGSGNTIYF
TRBJ1-5 | TRBD1 | TRBV27 | . | TGTGCCAGCAGTCCGGACAGGGCATGGCAGCCCCAGCATTTT | CASSPDRAWQPQHF
TRBJ2-5 | . | TRBV5-1 | . | TGCGCCAGCAGCTCGGGACACCTGGAAGAGACCCAGTACTTC | CASSSGHLEETQYF
TRBJ2-5 | TRBD2 | TRBV7-2 | . | TGTGCCAGCAACCTAAGCCCCCTAGCGGGGGAGCAGTACTTC | CASNLSPLAGEQYF
TRBJ1-1 | . | TRBV30 | . | TGTGCCTGGAGTCGCTCTTTGGGAGAAAAAGCTTTCTTT | CAWSRSLGEKAFF
TRBJ2-5 | . | TRBV5-6 | . | TGTGCCAGCAGCTTGGTACAGCAAGAGACCCAGTACTTC | CASSLVQQETQYF
TRBJ2-1 | TRBD2 | TRBV18 | . | TGTGCCAGCTCACCCACTAGCGGGGGCAGCGATGAGCAGTTCTTC | CASSPTSGGSDEQFF
TRBJ2-7 | . | TRBV7-6 | few | TGTGCCAGCAGCTTAGCCAGCGGGCCTTCCTACGAGCAGTACTTC | CASSLASGPSYEQYF
TRBJ1-4 | TRBD1 | TRBV7-9 | . | TGTGCCAGCAGCGGCGGGACAGATTTTGAAGAACTGTTTTTT | CASSGGTDFEELFF
TRBJ2-5 | TRBD2 | TRBV6-5 | . | TGTGCCAGCAGTTCGGGACTATCACGGGAGACCCAGTACTTC | CASSSGLSRETQYF
TRBJ2-2 | TRBD2 | TRBV6-5 | . | TGTGCCAGCAGTTTCACCGGGACTAGAGCCGGGGAGCTGTTTTTT | CASSFTGTRAGELFF
TRBJ2-7 | . | TRBV6-6 | . | TGTGCCAGCAGTTCGGACGGAGGGAGATGGGACGAGCAGTACTTC | CASSSDGGRWDEQYF
TRBJ2-2 | . | TRBV5-5 | . | TGTGCCAGCAGCTTGCTGCTAGGAGGCGGGGAGCTGTTTTTT | CASSLLLGGGELFF
TRBJ2-1 | . | TRBV12-5 | . | TGTGCTAGTGGTCGGGACATCTACAATGAGCAGTTCTTC | CASGRDIYNEQFF
TRBJ2-4 | TRBD1 | TRBV7-2 | . | TGTGCCAGCAGCCCCCGTCCCGGGACAGGGCCCAGGGACATTCAGTACTTC | CASSPRPGTGPRDIQYF
TRBJ2-1 | . | TRBV6-4 | . | TGTGCCAGCAGTGACTCGAACGAGGGGGATGAGCAGTTCTTC | CASSDSNEGDEQFF
TRBJ1-3 | . | TRBV28 | . | TGTGCCAGCAGGCTGAGCTCTGGAAACACCATATATTTT | CASRLSSGNTIYF
TRBJ2-3 | . | TRBV10-3 | . | TGTGCCATCAGTGATGGGGGGGCTAGGGATACGCAGTATTTT | CAISDGGARDTQYF
TRBJ2-3 | . | TRBV6-4 | . | TGTGCCAGCAGCCCGGGACACCGGGGTACAGATACGCAGTATTTT | CASSPGHRGTDTQYF
TRBJ2-3 | . | TRBV4-2 | . | TGTGCCAGCAGCCAAGCTCGCCCGGGAGCAGGTGCAGATACGCAGTATTTT | CASSQARPGAGADTQYF
TRBJ2-2 | TRBD2 | TRBV30 | . | TGTGCCCAAACCCGCGGACTAGCGGGAATAACCGGGGAGCTGTTTTTT | CAQTRGLAGITGELFF
TRBJ2-7 | TRBD2 | TRBV6-1 | few | TGTGCCAGCAGTGAATGGGCTAGCGGGAGGTCGAGCTCCTACGAGCAGTACTTC | CASSEWASGRSSSYEQYF
TRBJ2-7 | . | TRBV19 | . | TGTGCCAGTAGCCCTTCGAGCAGGTCCGACGAGCAGTACTTC | CASSPSSRSDEQYF
TRBJ2-3 | . | TRBV27 | . | TGTGCCAGCAGTCCAAACTATAGGTGGGATACGCAGTATTTT | CASSPNYRWDTQYF
TRBJ2-3 | TRBD2 | TRBV15 | . | TGTGCCACCAGCAGAGAATGGACTAGCGGGAGGAATACGCAGTATTTT | CATSREWTSGRNTQYF
TRBJ2-7 | TRBD1 | TRBV6-1 | once | TGTGCCAGCAGTGCCGGGACAGGGGGCTTGAACTACGAGCAGTACTTC | CASSAGTGGLNYEQYF
TRBJ2-1 | . | TRBV5-8 | . | TGTGCCAGCAGCTTTTACCGGGAAATCTACAATGAGCAGTTCTTC | CASSFYREIYNEQFF
TRBJ2-7 | . | TRBV7-7 | . | TGTGCCAGCAGCTTATCAGCAGGGTCTTGGGGCGAGCAGTACTTC | CASSLSAGSWGEQYF
TRBJ1-1 | . | TRBV11-2 | . | TGTGCCAGCAGCTTAGTGTCCCGGAACACTGAAGCTTTCTTT | CASSLVSRNTEAFF
TRBJ1-4 | . | TRBV7-2 | . | TGTGCCAGCAGCTTGGACTGGCGGGCAGAAAAACTGTTTTTT | CASSLDWRAEKLFF
TRBJ1-5 | . | TRBV10-2 | . | TGCGCCAGCAGTGATTTAAATCAGCCCCAGCATTTT | CASSDLNQPQHF